The entry below describes one TCR beta chain. Antigen specificity is unknown. TCRdb independently ran MiXCR on the 5' RACE reads; one entry per CDR3 protein. The profile shows 85,000 to 120,000 distinct CDR3 sequences, 12% of them singletons. The CDR3 spans 12 residues. The germline V gene encodes CDR1 SGHDN and CDR2 FVKESK. Deletions cut 4 bases from V and 10 bases from J, with 11 bases between. This entry belongs to a study of T-cell memory formation after mild COVID-19. Study context: For the most part, TCR clusters were specific to one donor.

The study, taken as a whole, reports: CD4+ contracting clones were found mainly in CM and EM, and CD8+ ones in EMRA.

The sequenced sample consisted of PBMCs or a T cell subset sorted from them (not recorded which). V and J are TRBV14 and TRBJ2-1, with D perhaps TRBD1 (5 bases). This TCR was sampled from an adult woman who had mild COVID-19 (a few samples of this study predate the infection). Cell type and time point are not known. CDR3 in amino acids: CASSRQSREQFF. The CDR3 DNA follows: TGTGCCAGCAGCCGACAGTCCAGAGAGCAGTTCTTC.